Below, 30 T cell receptor beta chains from the same sample are listed, as sequenced in a study of shared clonotypes between healthy human individuals. Repertoires were generated with immunoSEQ multiplex PCR, while TCRdb's copy carries only in-frame clones and drops some. The sample holds just over 2,000,000 clones; roughly 94% are singletons and the top ten take 0.1% to 0.15%. Sample: naive CD4+ T cells sorted from blood. Subset given: CD45RA+ positively selected. Receptors originate from a man between 18 and 29 years old in good health.

The rearrangement uses TRBV7-2 and TRBJ2-1; D gene ambiguous. CDR1 and CDR2 (germline): SGHTA, FQGNSA. This CDR3 is 17 amino acids long. V lost 6 bases and J 0 bases, leaving 18 bases between the germline ends. CDR3 protein: CASRRTRAAASYNEQFF. CDR3 bases: TGTGCCAGCAGACGGACGAGAGCCGCTGCCTCCTACAATGAGCAGTTCTTC.

Comments on this clone: Other DNA sequences from this sample encode an identical CDR3 as well. The CDR3 nucleotides are TGTGCCAGCAGTGTAGGACGGATTAACTATGGCTACACCTTC. Protein: CASSVGRINYGYTF. The chain uses TRBV2 and TRBJ1-2, with D hard to call. The CDR3 has 14 residues. The germline gives CDR1 SNHLY, CDR2 FYNNEI. Trimming shortened V by 4 bases and J by 1 base, and 10 bases separated the two germline ends.

This clone was seen only once. The genes are TRBV6-6 and TRBJ1-2, with D maybe TRBD1 (5 bases). This CDR3 is built from 14 residues. Trimming shortened V by 1 base and J by 4 bases, and 10 bases separated the two germline ends. From germline, CDR1 is MNHNY and CDR2 SVGAGI (reference sequence). DNA of the CDR3: TGTGCCAGCAGTTACTTCCCGGGGGGCTATGGCTACACCTTC. It translates to CASSYFPGGYGYTF.

Concerning this clone: The same CDR3 also results from other DNA sequences found in this sample. The gene calls are TRBV9 and TRBJ2-5; 10 bases fit TRBD2. Germline V CDR1 and CDR2: SGDLS, YYNGEE. V gave up 0 bases and J gave up 2 bases; unmatched junction bases: 4. This CDR3 contains 16 residues. This CDR3 reads CASSVGASGGQETQYF. The CDR3 DNA is TGTGCCAGCAGCGTAGGGGCTAGCGGGGGACAAGAGACCCAGTACTTC.

The genes are TRBV30 and TRBJ1-6; TRBD1 might be the D (5 bases). V lost 0 bases and J 9 bases, leaving 15 bases between the germline ends. Per the germline V gene, CDR1 is GTSNPN and CDR2 is SVGIG (reference sequence). The CDR3 runs to 15 residues. The CDR3 nucleotides read TGTGCCTGGAGTGTACAGGTTTCTTTGGGTTCACCCCTCCACTTT. Protein: CAWSVQVSLGSPLHF.

The V call is TRBV5-4, the J call TRBJ2-7; a weak D match, TRBD2 (5 bases). V was pared by 2 bases and J by 0 bases, with 12 bases between. The CDR3 covers 15 residues. The V gene's germline CDR1 is SGHNT and CDR2 YYREEE (reference sequence). The CDR3 bases are TGTGCCAGCAGCTTTGCGGGTACATTCTCCTACGAGCAGTACTTC. Its protein is CASSFAGTFSYEQYF.

This clone was detected once. The CDR3 loop reads CASSTRDFPYEQYF. For the CDR3, the DNA is TGTGCCAGCTCCACACGGGACTTTCCCTACGAGCAGTACTTC. This chain joins TRBV6-6 and TRBJ2-7; TRBD2 is a possible D gene (6 bases). CDR1 is MNHNY and CDR2 is SVGAGI in the germline V gene (reference sequence). This CDR3 comprises 14 residues. The V gene lost 8 bases and the J gene lost 2 bases, with 16 bases spanning the gap.

A word on this clone: Other DNA sequences in this specimen translate into the identical CDR3. The gene calls are TRBV13 and TRBJ2-7; no definite D call. This CDR3 contains 11 residues. V was trimmed by 4 bases and J by 4 bases, leaving 5 bases between them. From germline, CDR1 is PRHDT and CDR2 FYEKMQ (reference sequence). The CDR3 loop is CASSSLYEQYF. The CDR3 bases are TGTGCCAGCAGCTCTCTTTACGAGCAGTACTTC.

The chain combines TRBV5-6 with TRBJ2-7; D gene ambiguous. The V end lost 2 bases, the J end lost 0 bases, and 12 bases lay between the germline ends. This CDR3 contains 15 residues. Germline loops: CDR1 SGHDT, CDR2 YYEEEE. The CDR3 loop reads CASSLGPVSSYEQYF. The CDR3 DNA sequence: TGTGCCAGCAGCTTAGGGCCAGTATCCTCCTACGAGCAGTACTTC.

About this clone itself: This specimen includes other DNA sequences encoding the same CDR3. This chain uses TRBV27 with TRBJ2-7, with D uncertain. Trimming took off 4 bases at V and 0 bases at J, with 4 bases between the two ends. Germline V lookup: CDR1 MNHEY, CDR2 SMNVEV (reference sequence). The CDR3 length is 12 residues. Written as DNA, the CDR3 is TGTGCCAGCAGTTCCGACTCCTACGAGCAGTACTTC. Residues: CASSSDSYEQYF.

The J gene is TRBJ2-1, the V gene TRBV5-8, with D perhaps matching TRBD2 (5 bases). The CDR3 spans 15 residues. Germline V lookup: CDR1 SGHTS, CDR2 YDEGEE. Trimming removed 2 bases from V and 6 bases from J, with 15 bases in between. The CDR3 nucleotides read TGTGCCAGCAGCTTTCGAGGGCGTATTGGCAATGAGCAGTTCTTC. This encodes CASSFRGRIGNEQFF.

The chain uses TRBV19 and TRBJ2-1, with 8 bases matching TRBD1. The germline gives CDR1 LNHDA, CDR2 SQIVND (reference sequence). V shed 3 bases and J 0 bases; nucleotides not matched to a gene: 1. The CDR3 loop spans 15 amino acids. The CDR3 loop reads CASSMGQVSYNEQFF. The CDR3 DNA reads TGTGCCAGTAGTATGGGACAGGTCTCCTACAATGAGCAGTTCTTC.

Turning to this clone: Possible read error: a much larger clone is one base away. This chain connects TRBV7-2 to TRBJ1-1; D not certain. CDR1 and CDR2 from the germline V gene are SGHTA and FQGNSA. The ends were cut back, 1 base at V and 1 base at J, with 4 bases in the middle. This CDR3 is 13 amino acids long. CDR3 nucleotides: TGTGCCAGCAGCTTAGATACGAACACTGAAGCTTTCTTT. Protein sequence: CASSLDTNTEAFF.

With respect to this clone: Additional DNA sequences in this sample encode the identical CDR3. The chain combines TRBV7-2 with TRBJ2-1, with D possibly TRBD2 on 5 matching bases. CDR1 SGHTA and CDR2 FQGNSA come from the germline V gene. V lost 2 bases to trimming and J lost 6 bases, with 5 bases between them. The CDR3 sequence is 12 residues long. The CDR3 sequence is CASSLRGNEQFF. The CDR3 nucleotides are TGTGCCAGCAGCTTACGGGGCAATGAGCAGTTCTTC.

The chain recombines TRBV7-2 with TRBJ2-7, with TRBD2 matching 8 bases. CDR1 is SGHTA and CDR2 is FQGNSA in the germline V gene. The trim removed 4 bases at V and 4 bases at J, leaving 6 bases unmatched. This CDR3 has 14 residues. Written as DNA, the CDR3 is TGTGCCAGCAGCTACCTAGCGGGTTTGTACGAGCAGTACTTC. Its translation: CASSYLAGLYEQYF.

The V and J genes are TRBV6-1 and TRBJ1-1, with no clear D. Germline assignment: CDR1 MNHNS and CDR2 SASEGT. This CDR3 contains 13 residues. Between the trimmed V and J ends, which lost 8 bases and 0 bases, there was a span of 10 bases. CDR3 protein: CASSSKVNTEAFF. Here the CDR3 DNA reads TGTGCCAGCTCCTCTAAGGTGAACACTGAAGCTTTCTTT.

The sample holds one count of this clone. J is TRBJ2-5 and V is TRBV2; 7 bases line up with TRBD1. There are 14 residues in the CDR3. CDR1 and CDR2 (germline): SNHLY, FYNNEI. V was clipped by 8 bases and J by 4 bases; unmatched bases: 10. The CDR3 nucleotides are TGTGCCAGCCTCCCCCTCAGACAGGGAGAGACCCAGTACTTC. Its protein is CASLPLRQGETQYF.

Note on this clone: A single base separates this from a much larger clone, so it may be a read error. Different DNA sequences within this sample yield the same CDR3. This rearrangement joins TRBV28 to TRBJ1-2; D is undetermined. The CDR3 runs to 14 residues. The germline gives CDR1 MDHEN, CDR2 SYDVKM. V was cut by 6 bases and J by 6 bases, with 17 bases left in between. CDR3 in DNA: TGTGCCAGCAGGGACCCGGCGTACGTAAATGGCTACACCTTC. This translates into CASRDPAYVNGYTF.

There are a few counts of this clone. The rearrangement links TRBV7-9 to TRBJ1-4, with a weak D call TRBD1 (5 bases). CDR3 length: 12 residues. Trimming cost V 1 base and J 10 bases, with 7 bases left between them. Germline CDR1 is SEHNR and CDR2 is FQNEAQ (reference sequence). The CDR3 nucleotides read TGTGCCAGCAGCTTAGGGGGCGGAAAACTGTTTTTT. Translating gives CASSLGGGKLFF.

Notes on this clone: A read error may produce the germline difference seen at one junction end. CDR3: CASSLAVGYEQYF. The CDR3 DNA sequence: TGTGCCAGCAGCTTAGCGGTAGGCTACGAGCAGTACTTC. The rearrangement uses TRBV4-1 and TRBJ2-5, with a weak D call TRBD2 (6 bases). The end of the DNA is better explained by TRBJ2-7, so the J call may be wrong. This CDR3 is built from 13 residues. CDR1 MGHRA and CDR2 YSYEKL come from the germline V gene.

V is TRBV20-1 and J is TRBJ1-2; no clear D. Germline lookup yields CDR1 DFQATT and CDR2 SNEGSKA (reference sequence). This CDR3 comprises 11 residues. This CDR3 is CSPPFIEGYTF. For the CDR3, the DNA is TGCAGCCCCCCCTTTATCGAGGGTTACACCTTC.

As to this clone: The same CDR3 also results from other DNA sequences found in this sample. The chain uses TRBV5-1 and TRBJ2-3; 8 bases are shared with TRBD2. V lost 1 base and J lost 1; bases outside the gene matches: 2. CDR3 size: 15 residues. Germline CDR1 and CDR2: SGHRS and YFSETQ. The CDR3 coding sequence is TGCGCCAGCAGCTTGTTGCGGGGGGGCACAGATACGCAGTATTTT. It translates to CASSLLRGGTDTQYF.

This chain joins TRBV6-1 and TRBJ1-6; D is uncertain. Trimming shortened V by 2 bases and J by 0 bases, and 5 bases separated the two germline ends. Germline V gene lookup returns CDR1 MNHNS and CDR2 SASEGT. This CDR3 has 15 residues. Written as DNA, the CDR3 is TGTGCCAGCAGTGAACGGAGCTCCTATAATTCACCCCTCCACTTT. Amino acid sequence: CASSERSSYNSPLHF.

This chain joins TRBV4-2 and TRBJ1-2; D unresolved. Between the trimmed V and J ends, which lost 0 bases and 4 bases, there was a span of 9 bases. The germline CDR1 and CDR2 sequences are LGHNA and YNFKEQ. The CDR3 length is 14 residues. The CDR3 DNA follows: TGTGCCAGCAGCCAAGAGTGGGGTGGCTATGGCTACACCTTC. Translating gives CASSQEWGGYGYTF.

The V gene is TRBV6-5, the J gene TRBJ1-1; perhaps TRBD1 as D (5 bases). The CDR3 totals 15 residues. Trimming removed 0 bases at V and 0 bases at J, with 8 bases between. The germline V gene encodes CDR1 MNHEY and CDR2 SVGAGI. CDR3 nucleotide sequence: TGTGCCAGCAGTTACTCCCCAGGGATGAACACTGAAGCTTTCTTT. It specifies CASSYSPGMNTEAFF.

This clone has just one count. The chain is built from TRBV29-1 and TRBJ2-5, with TRBD2 matching 8 bases. V dropped 0 bases and J dropped 2; count of bases not matched to a gene: 14. The CDR3 covers 18 residues. Germline V gene lookup returns CDR1 SQVTM and CDR2 ANQGSEA. The CDR3 here is CSVEDVLDTTSGQETQYF. The CDR3 nucleotides read TGCAGCGTTGAAGACGTTCTGGACACCACTAGCGGTCAAGAGACCCAGTACTTC.

The chain combines TRBV15 with TRBJ1-2; 7 nucleotides match TRBD1. Trimming at V came to 0 bases and at J to 1 base, leaving 8 bases not matched to a gene. CDR3 length: 17 amino acids. CDR1 is LNHNV and CDR2 is YYDKDF in the germline V gene (reference sequence). In DNA form, the CDR3 reads TGTGCCACCAGCAGAGATCTCGGCGGGACAGTTAACTATGGCTACACCTTC. This sequence encodes CATSRDLGGTVNYGYTF.

This clone appeared once. The chain couples TRBV5-1 to TRBJ2-3; D possibly corresponds to TRBD1 (5 bases). Germline values: CDR1 SGHRS, CDR2 YFSETQ. The CDR3 length is 17 residues. Trimming stripped 4 bases from V and 4 bases from J, with 22 bases between. The CDR3 loop reads CASSAVDGNRPPDTQYF. The CDR3 bases are TGCGCCAGCAGCGCGGTGGATGGGAACAGGCCCCCAGATACGCAGTATTTT.

This sequence joins TRBV10-3 and TRBJ2-5; 9 bases are shared with TRBD2. This CDR3 region has 16 residues. The trim removed 8 bases at V and 4 bases at J, leaving 14 bases unmatched. The germline V gene encodes CDR1 ENHRY and CDR2 SYGVKD. CDR3 sequence reads: CAIGAQRGAFGETQYF. The CDR3 nucleotides read TGTGCCATCGGGGCTCAGCGGGGGGCCTTTGGAGAGACCCAGTACTTC.

Turning to this clone: The sample holds other DNA sequences that translate to the same CDR3. V usage is TRBV6-1 and J usage is TRBJ2-1; no clear D gene. In germline, CDR1 is MNHNS, CDR2 SASEGT. V dropped 3 bases and J dropped 5 bases, with 5 bases sitting between them. This CDR3 spans 12 amino acids. The CDR3 reads CASSEVHNEQFF. CDR3 coding DNA: TGTGCCAGCAGTGAGGTCCACAATGAGCAGTTCTTC.